This TCR beta chain was sequenced in a study of circulating and synovial CD4+ cells in juvenile arthritis. Whole-study results and caveats: Circulating pathogenic-like and bulk T cells looked alike by Vbeta family usage. Diversity here was lower than in bulk blood CD4 cells. Compared with bulk blood, circulating pathogenic-like lymphocytes shared substantially more CDR3 sequences with synovial T cells.

The germline V and J ends were trimmed by 5 bases and 7 bases, with 9 bases remaining between them. The CDR3 is 12 residues long. Looked up from germline, CDR1 is SGHVS and CDR2 is FQNEAQ. Patients with active juvenile idiopathic arthritis donated these samples. As concerns this clone: Antigen unknown.

Clones were read by immunoSEQ multiplex PCR, and TCRdb kept only the in-frame ones, dropping some. The sample shows around 15,000 clones, approximately 90% of them seen only once. The chain joins TRBV7-8 to TRBJ1-3; D possibly corresponds to TRBD1 (5 bases). The sequencing sample was made of CD4+ T cells from blood. This sequence was found in a human donor with juvenile idiopathic arthritis. In DNA form, the CDR3 reads TGTGCCAGCAGCACATCAGGGAACACCATATATTTT. Its protein is CASSTSGNTIYF.